This TCR beta chain derives from a study of blood T cell repertoires in COVID-19. Study details: Sites across the United States, Italy and Spain contributed samples from acute and convalescent COVID-19. Sources were T cells, B-cell-depleted T cells, or PBMCs; the material itself was cDNA or gDNA.

In the source study's methods: Cell counts per sample came from amplifying reference gene primers. Clones were read by immunoSEQ multiplex PCR, and TCRdb kept only the in-frame ones, dropping some. The V and J calls and clone size come from that table; D and trimming were worked out from the DNA. This table holds approximately 250,000 clones, approximately 85% found once. Clinical history as reported by participants underpinned cohort assignment. The sequence was obtained from a young woman who had recovered from COVID-19. What was sequenced was PBMCs or T cells enriched from blood (not recorded which).

The CDR3 reads CASSQKFSRSPLHF. The DNA of the CDR3 is TGTGCCAGCAGCCAAAAATTCAGTCGTTCACCCCTCCACTTT. The rearrangement uses TRBV3-1 (or the pseudogene TRBV3-2) and TRBJ1-6; D unresolved. Germline V gives CDR1 LGHDT, CDR2 YNNKEL (reference sequence). The CDR3 is 14 amino acids. V gave up 2 bases and J gave up 9 bases, with 11 bases separating them.